This T cell receptor (beta chain) was obtained from a study of CD8+ T cells in alopecia areata. As to treatment: oral pan-JAK inhibitor, 5-10 mg twice daily. The CDR3 extends over 13 amino acids. Trimming took 5 bases from V and 3 from J, leaving 12 bases between them. In germline, CDR1 is GTSNPN, CDR2 SVGIG (reference sequence). Extracted from the samples, RNA was reverse transcribed into cDNA to serve as the sequencing template. The method was immunoSEQ multiplex PCR; TCRdb's version includes in-frame clones alone and lacks a portion of them. The repertoire consists of more than 150,000 clones, with around 60% occurring once and the leading ten covering over 3%.

The sample consisted of CD4+ T cells sorted from blood, taken at week 4, from a patient treated with tofacitinib. This clonotype was obtained from a human donor with alopecia areata. The rearrangement links TRBV30 to TRBJ2-3; tentatively, D is TRBD1 (6 bases). This CDR3 reads CAWVGQGTDTQYF. The CDR3 DNA follows: TGTGCCTGGGTGGGGCAGGGGACAGATACGCAGTATTTT.